The clone carrying this T cell receptor beta chain occurred many times. Its antigen is not known. The record originates from a study of early T cells in non-severe SARS-CoV-2 infection. In the study overall: Chains from this unsorted whole-blood bulk RNA could not be paired. Overall study findings and caveats: Matches to VDJdb favored anti-spike CD8 responses and missed private and CD4 specificities.

The CDR3 totals 15 residues. CDR1 and CDR2 (germline): LNHNV, YYDKDF (reference sequence). V was pared by 9 bases and J by 1 base, with 15 bases between. Unique molecular identifiers tagged individual cDNA molecules. MiXCR, run by TCRdb on the 5' RACE reads, gives a single entry per CDR3 protein. The top ten clones hold roughly 24% of a sample with 30,000 to 45,000 distinct CDR3 sequences, 5.8% of them seen once. The sequence derives from an adult who was a healthcare worker with PCR-confirmed SARS-CoV-2 infection or an uninfected control (not recorded which). The chain links TRBV15 to TRBJ1-4, with D unclear. Sample: whole blood. CDR3 nucleotides: TGTGCCACTACGCTGCGAGGAGGAACTAATGAAAAACTGTTTTTT. Translation gives CATTLRGGTNEKLFF.